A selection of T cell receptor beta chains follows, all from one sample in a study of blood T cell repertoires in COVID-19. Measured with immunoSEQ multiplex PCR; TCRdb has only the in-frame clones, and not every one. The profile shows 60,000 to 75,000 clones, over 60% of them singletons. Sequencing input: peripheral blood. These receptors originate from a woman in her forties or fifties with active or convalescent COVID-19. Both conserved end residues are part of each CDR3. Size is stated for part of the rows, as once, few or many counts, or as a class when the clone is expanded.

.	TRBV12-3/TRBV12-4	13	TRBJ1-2	CASRQGAGYGYTF
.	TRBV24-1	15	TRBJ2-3	CATRPRQGSTDTQYF
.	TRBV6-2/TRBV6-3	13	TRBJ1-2	CASSTTGSYGYTF
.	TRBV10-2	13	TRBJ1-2	CASGAATFYGYTF
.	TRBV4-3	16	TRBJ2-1	CASSPRGAGAGNEQFF
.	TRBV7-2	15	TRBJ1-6	CASSHRTGDNSPLHF
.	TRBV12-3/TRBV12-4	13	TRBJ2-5	CASSLSTQETQYF
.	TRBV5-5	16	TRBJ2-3	CASSTGLAGTTDTQYF
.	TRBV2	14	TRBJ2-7	CASKRPPPKHEQYF
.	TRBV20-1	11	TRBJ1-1	CSPVVNTEAFF
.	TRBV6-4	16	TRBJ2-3	CASSVEWTGLTDTQYF
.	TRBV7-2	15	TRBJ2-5	CASSLDLGTQETQYF
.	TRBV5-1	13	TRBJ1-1	CASSLGQATEAFF
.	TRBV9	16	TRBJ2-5	CASSVGSGASGETQYF
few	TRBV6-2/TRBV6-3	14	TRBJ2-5	CASSDRHPGETQYF
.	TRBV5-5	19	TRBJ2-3	CASSFGPGSRDSFTDTQYF
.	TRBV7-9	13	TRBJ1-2	CASSLGQLYGYTF
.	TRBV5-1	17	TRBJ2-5	CASSLGVRGQSGETQYF
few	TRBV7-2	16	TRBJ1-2	CASSLAGQGKTYGYTF
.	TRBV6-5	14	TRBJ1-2	CASSYSDRGRGYTF
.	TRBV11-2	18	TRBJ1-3	CASSLRTPYGSSGNTIYF
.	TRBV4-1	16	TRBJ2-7	CASSQDRSGSSYEQYF
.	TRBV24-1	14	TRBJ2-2	CATRASGNGGELFF
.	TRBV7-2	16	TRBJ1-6	CASSLESGSYNSPLHF
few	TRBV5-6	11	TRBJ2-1	CASSYRAGQFF
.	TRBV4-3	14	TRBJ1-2	CASSPTPGDYGYTF
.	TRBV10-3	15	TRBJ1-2	CAISAGGPTNYGYTF
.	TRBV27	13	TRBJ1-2	CASSAWQGNGYTF
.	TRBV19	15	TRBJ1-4	CASSILQGTNEKLFF
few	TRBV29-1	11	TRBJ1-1	CSVGRQGTAFF
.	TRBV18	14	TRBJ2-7	CASSPDGLPYEQYF